This T cell receptor (beta chain) was profiled in a study of blood T cell repertoires in COVID-19. For the study at large: COVID-19 samples, acute and convalescent, were from the United States, Italy and Spain. Sources were T cells, B-cell-depleted T cells, or PBMCs; the material itself was cDNA or gDNA.

Enrollment of patients from Seattle took place during active infection, with longitudinal follow-up. The CDR3 consists of 17 residues. Trimming stripped 3 bases from V and 0 bases from J, with 16 bases between. From germline, CDR1 is KGHSH and CDR2 LQKENI. In the authors' workflow: Amplifying reference gene primers gave estimates of nucleated cell counts. Only in-frame clones appear in the TCRdb table, and some are missing; sequencing was by immunoSEQ multiplex PCR. D and trimming come from the DNA, and the V and J calls and clone size come from that table. The top ten clones hold 2.5% to 3% of a sample with 150,000 to 200,000 clones, roughly four fifths of them seen once.

V gene TRBV18 combines with J gene TRBJ2-3; D is possibly TRBD2 (6 bases). The sequenced material came from peripheral blood. This receptor was obtained from a woman older than 75 with COVID-19, enrolled during active disease. CDR3 bases: TGTGCCAGCTCACCTCTAGCGCGGGGACCGAGCACAGATACGCAGTATTTT. Protein sequence: CASSPLARGPSTDTQYF.